Listed here are 29 T cell receptor beta chains from one sample, sequenced in a study of cytomegalovirus exposure and HLA in healthy donors (dated by TCRdb to the late 2010s). The library was obtained by the immunoSEQ multiplex PCR assay. A mixture of 60 forward primers for TCR Vbeta segments and 13 reverse primers for TCR Jbeta segments was used in the multiplex PCR. The source is immuneACCESS, and TCRdb retained only in-frame sequences with V and J called. Part of the clones is not carried over; for the studies checked, unresolved V genes explain less than half of this, and the remainder is unexplained. The sample profile shows roughly 120,000 clones; roughly two thirds of them were found once. The ten most abundant clones make up approximately 1.5% of the sample. The source material was PBMCs. The receptors originated from a man aged 30 to 45 in good health and CMV-seropositive.

V and J are TRBV7-9 and TRBJ2-2, with D possibly matching TRBD1 (6 bases). V lost 5 bases and J 1 base, leaving 11 bases between the germline ends. Germline loops: CDR1 SEHNR, CDR2 FQNEAQ (reference sequence). The length of the CDR3 is 15 residues. Here the CDR3 DNA reads TGTGCCAGCAGCCAAACACAGGGGAACACCGGGGAGCTGTTTTTT. This sequence encodes CASSQTQGNTGELFF. The full variable domain, in which reference TRBV7-9 and TRBJ2-2 provide the parts outside the CDR3, is DTGVSQNPRHKITKRGQNVTFRCDPISEHNRLYWYRQTLGQGPEFLTYFQNEAQLEKSRLLSDRFSAERPKGSFSTLEIQRTEQGDSAMYLCASSQTQGNTGELFFGEGSRLTVL.

The genes are TRBV7-8 and TRBJ2-7, with D tentatively TRBD2 (5 bases). Trimming stripped 0 bases from V and 3 bases from J, with 9 bases between. The germline V gene has CDR1 SGHVS and CDR2 FQNEAQ. There are 14 residues in the CDR3. In DNA form, the CDR3 reads TGTGCCAGCAGCTTAGCACTAGATTTCTACGAGCAGTACTTC. As protein: CASSLALDFYEQYF. Looking up the rest from reference TRBV7-8 and TRBJ2-7 gives the full variable domain: GAGVSQSPRYKVAKRGQDVALRCDPISGHVSLFWYQQALGQGPEFLTYFQNEAQLDKSGLPSDRFFAERPEGSVSTLKIQRTQQEDSAVYLCASSLALDFYEQYFGPGTRLTVT.

V usage is TRBV6-5 and J usage is TRBJ2-3; no reliable D call. Germline CDR1 is MNHEY and CDR2 is SVGAGI. This CDR3 is built from 11 residues. The germline V and J ends were trimmed by 4 bases and 5 bases, with 4 bases remaining between them. The CDR3 nucleotides read TGTGCCAGCAGTTCAGGAGATACGCAGTATTTT. Translated, it gives CASSSGDTQYF.

V and J are TRBV5-1 and TRBJ2-7; tentative D call: TRBD1 (6 bases). Looked up from germline, CDR1 is SGHRS and CDR2 is YFSETQ. This CDR3 is built from 14 residues. V gave up 2 bases and J gave up 0 bases, with 9 bases separating them. The CDR3 DNA reads TGCGCCAGCAGCTTCTACAGGGACTCCTACGAGCAGTACTTC. Residues: CASSFYRDSYEQYF.

This chain uses TRBV7-2 with TRBJ1-1; D gene uncertain. The germline V and J ends were trimmed by 1 base and 2 bases, with 5 bases remaining between them. The CDR3 consists of 13 residues. Looked up from germline, CDR1 is SGHTA and CDR2 is FQGNSA. For the CDR3, the DNA is TGTGCCAGCAGCTTAGGACACAACACTGAAGCTTTCTTT. Translation gives CASSLGHNTEAFF.

The chain employs TRBV7-9 and TRBJ2-7; no reliable D call. Germline values: CDR1 SEHNR, CDR2 FQNEAQ (reference sequence). V lost 5 bases to trimming and J lost 3 bases, with 14 bases between them. The length of the CDR3 is 14 residues. DNA of the CDR3: TGTGCCAGCAGCACCCCGCGCGGATACTACGAGCAGTACTTC. This sequence encodes CASSTPRGYYEQYF.

The V gene is TRBV15, the J gene TRBJ2-7; TRBD2 matches at 10 bases. CDR3 length equals 16 residues. The germline V gene has CDR1 LNHNV and CDR2 YYDKDF (reference sequence). V dropped 4 bases and J dropped 2; count of bases not matched to a gene: 8. In nucleotides, the CDR3 is TGTGCCACCAGCACCCCCCCCGGACTAGCGGCCTACGAGCAGTACTTC. Protein product: CATSTPPGLAAYEQYF.

The V gene is TRBV28, the J gene TRBJ1-2; D is undetermined. Germline V gives CDR1 MDHEN, CDR2 SYDVKM. Trimming took 3 bases from V and 6 from J, leaving 8 bases between them. The CDR3 consists of 12 residues. The CDR3 protein is CASSFGVDGYTF. The CDR3 region has the DNA TGTGCCAGCAGTTTCGGGGTGGATGGCTACACCTTC.

This CDR3 is CAISESPPGQGAPNTQYF. The CDR3 DNA is TGTGCCATCAGTGAGTCTCCTCCGGGACAGGGGGCTCCGAATACGCAGTATTTT. The gene calls are TRBV10-3 and TRBJ2-3; 12 bases map to TRBD1. Trimming cost V 0 bases and J 7 bases; bases outside gene matches: 11. Germline loops: CDR1 ENHRY, CDR2 SYGVKD. This CDR3 has 18 amino acids.

The V and J genes are TRBV7-9 and TRBJ2-7; TRBD2 matches 7 bases. The CDR3 sequence is 15 residues long. Germline-derived CDR1 and CDR2 are SEHNR and FQNEAQ (reference sequence). The trim removed 5 bases at V and 4 bases at J, leaving 11 bases unmatched. DNA of the CDR3: TGTGCCAGCAGCCCCTTTGGGGTCGGGAGGTACGAGCAGTACTTC. Translating gives CASSPFGVGRYEQYF.

The chain employs TRBV5-1 and TRBJ2-1, with TRBD1 identical over 7 bases. Germline V gives CDR1 SGHRS, CDR2 YFSETQ. V was clipped by 7 bases and J by 10 bases; unmatched bases: 11. The length of the CDR3 is 13 residues. The CDR3 region has the DNA TGCGCCAGCTCAACAGGGGTAGTAGAGGAGCAGTTCTTC. Protein product: CASSTGVVEEQFF. The variable domain in full, with the rest retrieved from reference TRBV5-1 and TRBJ2-1, is KAGVTQTPRYLIKTRGQQVTLSCSPISGHRSVSWYQQTPGQGLQFLFEYFSETQRNKGNFPGRFSGRQFSNSRSEMNVSTLELGDSALYLCASSTGVVEEQFFGPGTRLTVL.

The rearrangement uses TRBV7-2 and TRBJ2-7; D remains ambiguous. This CDR3 spans 14 amino acids. Trimming cost V 5 bases and J 0 bases, with 11 bases left between them. Germline V CDR1 and CDR2: SGHTA, FQGNSA. The CDR3 coding sequence is TGTGCCAGCAGCGCTATCGTTAGCTCCTACGAGCAGTACTTC. It translates to CASSAIVSSYEQYF.

This chain uses TRBV6-5 with TRBJ2-5; 7 bases map to TRBD1. This CDR3 has 15 residues. V lost 2 bases to trimming and J lost 5 bases; unmatched junction nucleotides: 8. CDR1 is MNHEY, CDR2 SVGAGI, per germline. The CDR3 DNA reads TGTGCCAGCAGTTACCGAGAGGGGGCACGGGAGACCCAGTACTTC. This encodes CASSYREGARETQYF.

This clone appeared a few times. V usage is TRBV5-4 and J usage is TRBJ2-3; tentative D call: TRBD2 (5 bases). CDR1 and CDR2 from the germline V gene are SGHNT and YYREEE (reference sequence). The CDR3 runs 15 residues. Trimming shortened V by 6 bases and J by 0 bases, and 14 bases separated the two germline ends. CDR3 residues: CASTEGGGSTDTQYF. The CDR3 bases are TGTGCCAGCACTGAAGGAGGAGGTAGCACAGATACGCAGTATTTT.

The chain is built from TRBV13 and TRBJ2-1; 7 nucleotides line up with TRBD1. The CDR3 runs to 15 residues. Germline V gives CDR1 PRHDT, CDR2 FYEKMQ (reference sequence). The J segment lost 6 bases and the V segment lost 0 bases, leaving 5 bases of the junction unmatched. The CDR3 nucleotides are TGTGCCAGCAGCTTAGGGGACAGGTTGGCCAATGAGCAGTTCTTC. Amino acids: CASSLGDRLANEQFF.

There are a few counts of this clone. The J gene is TRBJ1-1, the V gene TRBV19, with a weak D call TRBD1 (5 bases). V was trimmed by 5 bases and J by 1 base, leaving 8 bases between them. CDR1 LNHDA and CDR2 SQIVND come from the germline V gene (reference sequence). This CDR3 is built from 13 residues. CDR3 nucleotides: TGTGCCAGTAGTTGGGGGGGGAACACTGAAGCTTTCTTT. Amino acids: CASSWGGNTEAFF.

The J gene is TRBJ1-2, the V gene TRBV11-2; tentative D call: TRBD1 (5 bases). There are 14 residues in the CDR3. Trimming removed 5 bases from V and 0 bases from J, with 10 bases in between. Per germline, CDR1 SGHAT and CDR2 FQNNGV. CDR3 nucleotides: TGTGCCAGCAGCGGCACAGGTCCTAACTATGGCTACACCTTC. Translating it yields CASSGTGPNYGYTF.

The gene calls are TRBV27 and TRBJ2-2; 7 bases are a match to TRBD1. This CDR3 contains 15 residues. From germline, CDR1 is MNHEY and CDR2 SMNVEV (reference sequence). V lost 2 bases to trimming and J lost 5 bases; unmatched junction nucleotides: 5. This CDR3 reads CASSLSAGGTGELFF. CDR3 DNA: TGTGCCAGCAGTTTAAGCGCAGGGGGAACCGGGGAGCTGTTTTTT.

The chain couples TRBV7-2 to TRBJ2-3, with TRBD2 identical over 10 bases. Germline loops: CDR1 SGHTA, CDR2 FQGNSA. V was clipped by 4 bases and J by 1 base; unmatched bases: 11. The CDR3 sequence is 18 residues long. CDR3 bases: TGTGCCAGCAGCTCGTATGGGACTAGCGCTTGGGGCACAGATACGCAGTATTTT. This translates into CASSSYGTSAWGTDTQYF.

The V and J genes are TRBV29-1 and TRBJ2-6; D possibly corresponds to TRBD1 (6 bases). Germline V gene data show CDR1 as SQVTM and CDR2 as ANQGSEA. The CDR3 has 15 amino acids. The ends were cut back, 5 bases at V and 0 bases at J, with 11 bases in the middle. CDR3 coding DNA: TGCAGCGTTCTGGGGGCCAACTCTGGGGCCAACGTCCTGACTTTC. It encodes CSVLGANSGANVLTF.

This chain connects TRBV2 to TRBJ1-2, with no clear D. CDR1 and CDR2 (germline): SNHLY, FYNNEI. The CDR3 is made up of 12 amino acids. Trimming cost V 5 bases and J 5 bases, with 9 bases left between them. The CDR3 coding sequence is TGTGCCAGCAGTCTGACAAATTATGGCTACACCTTC. Its translation: CASSLTNYGYTF.

The rearrangement joins TRBV28 to TRBJ2-7, with 7 nucleotides matching TRBD1. This CDR3 spans 15 amino acids. The V gene's germline CDR1 is MDHEN and CDR2 SYDVKM. Trimming at V came to 6 bases and at J to 1 base, leaving 9 bases not matched to a gene. The CDR3 DNA reads TGTGCCAGCAGCTCCCTTGGACAGGCTTCCTACGAGCAGTACTTC. This gives the protein CASSSLGQASYEQYF.

This chain uses TRBV2 with TRBJ1-1; unclear D gene. Trimming removed 4 bases from V and 0 bases from J, with 9 bases in between. The length of the CDR3 is 14 residues. Germline CDR1 SNHLY, CDR2 FYNNEI. CDR3 sequence (DNA): TGTGCCAGCAGTGGGTCCAGGATGAACACTGAAGCTTTCTTT. Its translation is CASSGSRMNTEAFF.

The chain carries TRBV28 and TRBJ2-3, with D maybe TRBD2 (6 bases). V lost 5 bases and J 6 bases, leaving 15 bases between the germline ends. Germline V lookup: CDR1 MDHEN, CDR2 SYDVKM. This CDR3 has 14 amino acids. The CDR3 DNA is TGTGCCAGCAGTCGCGCGCCGGGGGAGGATACGCAGTATTTT. This translates into CASSRAPGEDTQYF.

The V gene is TRBV7-8, the J gene TRBJ2-2; D not resolved. This CDR3 contains 15 residues. Trimming cost V 5 bases and J 0 bases, with 10 bases left between them. CDR1 and CDR2 (germline): SGHVS, FQNEAQ. In DNA form, the CDR3 reads TGTGCCAGCAGCCGGTTGTTCACGAACACCGGGGAGCTGTTTTTT. Translating it yields CASSRLFTNTGELFF.

J is TRBJ1-4 and V is TRBV5-1; D gene uncertain. There are 15 residues in the CDR3. V shed 2 bases and J shed 4 bases, with 12 bases lying between them. Germline V gene lookup returns CDR1 SGHRS and CDR2 YFSETQ. The CDR3 DNA reads as TGCGCCAGCAGCTTCGGTACAGAAGATAATGAAAAACTGTTTTTT. Its protein product is CASSFGTEDNEKLFF. The variable domain in full, with the rest retrieved from reference TRBV5-1 and TRBJ1-4, is KAGVTQTPRYLIKTRGQQVTLSCSPISGHRSVSWYQQTPGQGLQFLFEYFSETQRNKGNFPGRFSGRQFSNSRSEMNVSTLELGDSALYLCASSFGTEDNEKLFFGSGTQLSVL.

The table lists this clone with a count of one. The DNA of the CDR3 is TGTGCCAGCAGTGGTGGCAGATACTACGAGCAGTACTTC. As protein: CASSGGRYYEQYF. The chain has TRBV2 and TRBJ2-5; D uncertain. The J call may be wrong; the DNA end is better matched by TRBJ2-7. CDR1 is SNHLY and CDR2 is FYNNEI in the germline V gene. The CDR3 has 13 residues.

The chain combines TRBV4-3 with TRBJ2-3; 7 nucleotides line up with TRBD2. Unmatched junction bases numbered 10, after V lost 4 bases and J lost 0 bases. This CDR3 has 17 amino acids. Germline CDR1 LGHNA, CDR2 YSLEER. The CDR3, as DNA: TGCGCCAGCAGCCCAAGGGCGGGAGCCGCTAGCACAGATACGCAGTATTTT. Translation gives CASSPRAGAASTDTQYF.

A remark on this clone: Other DNA sequences from this sample encode an identical CDR3 as well. V is TRBV5-1 and J is TRBJ1-3; D ambiguous. CDR1 SGHRS and CDR2 YFSETQ come from the germline V gene. The CDR3 length is 14 residues. The germline V and J ends were trimmed by 4 bases and 4 bases, with 12 bases remaining between them. The CDR3 DNA is TGCGCCAGCAGCCTGTTCGGGTCCGGAAACACCATATATTTT. Its translation is CASSLFGSGNTIYF.